A single sample gave rise to the 21 T cell receptor beta chains below, sequenced in a study of blood T cell repertoires in COVID-19. Method: immunoSEQ multiplex PCR; TCRdb's copy keeps in-frame clones and lacks some. Among approximately 250,000 clones listed, around 88% were seen once. Sequenced sample: peripheral blood. These receptors were obtained from a woman in her 70s with COVID-19, enrolled during active disease.

The V call is TRBV19, the J call TRBJ1-2, with TRBD1 identical over 12 bases. This CDR3 comprises 16 residues. CDR1 is LNHDA, CDR2 SQIVND, per germline (reference sequence). The V and J ends lost 9 bases and 0 bases, in that order; junction bases with no gene match: 8. The CDR3 DNA follows: TGTGCCAGCCGGGGACAGGGGGCACGATCTAACTATGGCTACACCTTC. It specifies CASRGQGARSNYGYTF.

V gene TRBV10-3 combines with J gene TRBJ2-3; 11 bases match TRBD2. The CDR3 is 13 amino acids. CDR1 and CDR2 from the germline V gene are ENHRY and SYGVKD. CDR3 sequence (DNA): TGTGCTAGCGGGGGGGAAGGGCGAGATACGCAGTATTTT. Translating it yields CASGGEGRDTQYF.

This clone was seen once. The chain has TRBV12-3 or TRBV12-4 and TRBJ1-2; D remains ambiguous. This CDR3 comprises 13 residues. V gave up 6 bases and J gave up 8 bases, with 16 bases separating them. Written as DNA, the CDR3 is TGTGCCAGCAGGGAGGACTACGCTAGCGGCTACACCTTC. Translating it yields CASREDYASGYTF.

This chain joins TRBV24-1 and TRBJ2-2; 7 bases map to TRBD1. This CDR3 spans 14 amino acids. Germline V lookup: CDR1 KGHDR, CDR2 SFDVKD. Losses at the gene ends were 8 bases for V and 3 bases for J; bases not matched to a gene: 5. CDR3 sequence reads: CATTRTGDTGELFF. As DNA, the CDR3 is TGTGCCACCACCCGGACAGGCGACACCGGGGAGCTGTTTTTT.

The chain combines TRBV5-1 with TRBJ1-1; D gene uncertain. The V end was cut by 2 bases, the J end by 5 bases, with 10 bases between. The CDR3 has 13 residues. CDR1 SGHRS and CDR2 YFSETQ come from the germline V gene. CDR3 nucleotide sequence: TGCGCCAGCAGCTTTTCGATGGAGACTGAAGCTTTCTTT. Protein sequence: CASSFSMETEAFF.

The rearrangement links TRBV9 to TRBJ2-5; 9 bases are a match to TRBD2. Germline V gene lookup returns CDR1 SGDLS and CDR2 YYNGEE. This CDR3 has 14 residues. The V and J ends lost 4 bases and 7 bases, in that order; junction bases with no gene match: 8. CDR3 protein: CASSSPGLAGTQYF. The CDR3 bases are TGTGCCAGCAGCTCGCCGGGACTAGCCGGGACCCAGTACTTC.

The chain links TRBV19 to TRBJ1-2, with 10 nucleotides matching TRBD1. The CDR3 consists of 16 residues. The V and J ends lost 7 bases and 4 bases, in that order; junction bases with no gene match: 12. Germline CDR1 and CDR2: LNHDA and SQIVND (reference sequence). The CDR3 nucleotides read TGTGCCAGTACCCAGGTGGGGGACAGGGGAAGCTATGGCTACACCTTC. Residues: CASTQVGDRGSYGYTF.

This chain connects TRBV7-9 to TRBJ1-1; D is perhaps TRBD1 (5 bases). CDR1 and CDR2 from the germline V gene are SEHNR and FQNEAQ (reference sequence). The CDR3 covers 15 residues. V was clipped by 2 bases and J by 5 bases, with 15 bases between them. The CDR3 DNA reads TGTGCCAGCAGCTTAATTTCCGGGGGGGTAACTGAAGCTTTCTTT. This encodes CASSLISGGVTEAFF. The full variable domain, in which reference TRBV7-9 and TRBJ1-1 provide the parts outside the CDR3, is DTGVSQNPRHKITKRGQNVTFRCDPISEHNRLYWYRQTLGQGPEFLTYFQNEAQLEKSRLLSDRFSAERPKGSFSTLEIQRTEQGDSAMYLCASSLISGGVTEAFFGQGTRLTVV.

V gene TRBV6-5 combines with J gene TRBJ2-5; TRBD1 matches 8 bases. J lost 4 bases, V lost 5 bases, and 3 bases had no gene match. Germline-derived CDR1 and CDR2 are MNHEY and SVGAGI. CDR3 length: 13 residues. The CDR3 here is CASSTGTGETQYF. The CDR3 bases are TGTGCCAGCAGTACTGGGACAGGAGAGACCCAGTACTTC.

The V and J genes are TRBV5-8 and TRBJ2-1, with 13 bases aligning to TRBD2. V shed 5 bases and J 14 bases; nucleotides not matched to a gene: 13. Germline V gene sequence: CDR1 SGHTS, CDR2 YDEGEE. This CDR3 comprises 15 residues. The CDR3 bases are TGTGCCAGCAGGTTCGAACTAGCGGGGGGGCCCCAGGAGTTCTTC. Translating it yields CASRFELAGGPQEFF.

This chain links TRBV7-2 with TRBJ1-1; 7 bases agree with TRBD1. Germline lookup yields CDR1 SGHTA and CDR2 FQGNSA. The V segment lost 4 bases and the J segment 1 base; nucleotides outside the gene matches: 3. There are 14 residues in the CDR3. Written as DNA, the CDR3 is TGTGCCAGCAGCTCGACAGGGCCGAACACTGAAGCTTTCTTT. It is translated as CASSSTGPNTEAFF.

The chain links TRBV9 to TRBJ2-6, with a possible D match to TRBD1 (6 bases). Trimming cost V 3 bases and J 0 bases, with 7 bases left between them. Germline CDR1 SGDLS, CDR2 YYNGEE. CDR3 length: 15 residues. Here the CDR3 reads CASSDRVSGANVLTF. CDR3 coding DNA: TGTGCCAGCAGCGACAGGGTCTCTGGGGCCAACGTCCTGACTTTC.

J is TRBJ1-1 and V is TRBV2; no reliable D call. This CDR3 contains 14 residues. The V end lost 5 bases, the J end lost 3 bases, and 13 bases lay between the germline ends. Per the germline V gene, CDR1 is SNHLY and CDR2 is FYNNEI. This CDR3 reads CASSLRFQDTEAFF. The DNA for the CDR3 is TGTGCCAGCAGTTTACGGTTTCAGGACACTGAAGCTTTCTTT. Full variable domain (rest looked up from reference TRBV2 and TRBJ1-1): EPEVTQTPSHQVTQMGQEVILRCVPISNHLYFYWYRQILGQKVEFLVSFYNNEISEKSEIFDDQFSVERPDGSNFTLKIRSTKLEDSAMYFCASSLRFQDTEAFFGQGTRLTVV.

This clone was detected only a few times. The chain couples TRBV30 to TRBJ2-1, with 9 bases fitting TRBD2. The junction had 7 bases not matched to a gene; V was cut back by 4 bases and J by 6 bases. There are 14 residues in the CDR3. Germline loops: CDR1 GTSNPN, CDR2 SVGIG (reference sequence). The chain's CDR3 is CAWIEAGGLNEQFF. CDR3 DNA sequence: TGTGCCTGGATAGAAGCGGGGGGCCTCAATGAGCAGTTCTTC. The complete variable domain, with remaining parts taken from reference TRBV30 and TRBJ2-1, reads SQTIHQWPATLVQPVGSPLSLECTVEGTSNPNLYWYRQAAGRGLQLLFYSVGIGQISSEVPQNLSASRPQDRQFILSSKKLLLSDSGFYLCAWIEAGGLNEQFFGPGTRLTVL.

This rearrangement joins TRBV7-9 to TRBJ2-6; 8 bases line up with TRBD1. The CDR3 contains 16 residues. After removal of 6 bases from V and 2 bases from J, the junction contained 6 bases not matched to a gene. Looked up from germline, CDR1 is SEHNR and CDR2 is FQNEAQ (reference sequence). CDR3 protein: CASRLGQGTGANVLTF. The CDR3 DNA is TGTGCCAGCAGACTCGGACAGGGTACTGGGGCCAACGTCCTGACTTTC.

For this clone: Other nucleotide sequences from this sample produce the same CDR3. The rearrangement joins TRBV18 to TRBJ2-7; 12 bases are a match to TRBD2. The germline V gene has CDR1 KGHSH and CDR2 LQKENI. This CDR3 comprises 14 residues. With 3 bases clipped from V and 4 bases from J, the junction kept 1 base outside the gene matches. The CDR3 reads CASSPGTSGYEQYF. CDR3 bases: TGTGCCAGCTCACCCGGGACTAGCGGGTACGAGCAGTACTTC. Supplemented by reference TRBV18 and TRBJ2-7, the full variable domain reads NAGVMQNPRHLVRRRGQEARLRCSPMKGHSHVYWYRQLPEEGLKFMVYLQKENIIDESGMPKERFSAEFPKEGPSILRIQQVVRGDSAAYFCASSPGTSGYEQYFGPGTRLTVT.

The CDR3: CASSESILWDREDARNTEAFF. The CDR3 coding sequence is TGCGCCAGCAGTGAGTCTATCTTGTGGGACAGGGAGGATGCTAGGAACACTGAAGCTTTCTTT. V gene TRBV10-2 combines with J gene TRBJ1-1, with 9 bases lining up with TRBD1. Per germline, CDR1 WSHSY and CDR2 SAAADI. There are 21 residues in the CDR3. Trimming took 0 bases from V and 1 from J; bases not matched to a gene: 18.

The chain carries TRBV4-1 and TRBJ1-6; D is possibly TRBD1 (6 bases). Deletions cut 3 bases from V and 5 bases from J, with 14 bases between. The CDR3 length is 16 residues. Germline V lookup: CDR1 MGHRA, CDR2 YSYEKL. The CDR3 DNA follows: TGCGCCAGCAGCCAGAGCGGGACAATCGATAATTCACCCCTCCACTTT. Its translation is CASSQSGTIDNSPLHF.

The CDR3 loop reads CASSGSTRDRRDEQFF. The CDR3 coding sequence is TGTGCCAGCAGCGGATCAACCCGGGACAGAAGGGATGAGCAGTTCTTC. This chain connects TRBV9 to TRBJ2-1, with 7 bases lining up with TRBD1. Per the germline V gene, CDR1 is SGDLS and CDR2 is YYNGEE. V lost 3 bases, J lost 8 bases, and 14 bases stayed unmatched. This CDR3 is built from 16 residues.

This chain joins TRBV10-1 and TRBJ2-7, with 7 bases aligning to TRBD1. CDR3 length: 13 amino acids. Germline V gene sequence: CDR1 WNHNN, CDR2 SYGVQD (reference sequence). The V gene end was trimmed by 6 bases and the J gene end by 0 bases; junction bases not matched to a gene: 2. The CDR3 nucleotides read TGCGCCAGCAGCGGGACAGACTCCTACGAGCAGTACTTC. Amino acid sequence: CASSGTDSYEQYF.

The chain links TRBV6-6 to TRBJ1-2, with 9 nucleotides matching TRBD1. Germline loops: CDR1 MNHNY, CDR2 SVGAGI (reference sequence). V lost 5 bases to trimming and J lost 1 base; unmatched junction nucleotides: 11. This CDR3 region has 17 residues. CDR3 in amino acids: CASSPTTGGRLNYGYTF. The CDR3 DNA sequence: TGTGCCAGCAGTCCTACGACAGGGGGGAGGCTTAACTATGGCTACACCTTC.